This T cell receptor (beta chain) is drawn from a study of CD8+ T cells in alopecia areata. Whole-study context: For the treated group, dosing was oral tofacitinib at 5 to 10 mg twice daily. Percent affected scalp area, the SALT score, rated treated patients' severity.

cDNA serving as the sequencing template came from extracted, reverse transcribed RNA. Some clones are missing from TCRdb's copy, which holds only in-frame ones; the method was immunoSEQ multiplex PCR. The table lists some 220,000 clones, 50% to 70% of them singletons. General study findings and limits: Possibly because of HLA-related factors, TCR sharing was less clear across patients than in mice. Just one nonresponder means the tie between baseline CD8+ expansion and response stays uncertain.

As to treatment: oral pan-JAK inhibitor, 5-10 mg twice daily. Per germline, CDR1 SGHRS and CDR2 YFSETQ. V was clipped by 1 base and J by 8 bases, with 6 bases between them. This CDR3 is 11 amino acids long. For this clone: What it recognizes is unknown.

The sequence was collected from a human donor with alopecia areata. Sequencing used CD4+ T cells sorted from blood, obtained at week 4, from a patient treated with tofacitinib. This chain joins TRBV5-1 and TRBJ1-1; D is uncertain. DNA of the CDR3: TGCGCCAGCAGCTTGAACTCGGAAGCTTTCTTT. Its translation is CASSLNSEAFF.